The sequence of this T cell receptor (beta chain) was determined in a study of radiation and T cells in renal cell carcinoma. For the study at large: Nephrectomy followed 15 Gy stereotactic body radiation by 4 weeks. General study results and limits: Pretreatment tumor biopsies were lacking, so baseline clonotypes are unknown. From baseline, blood top tumor clonotypes peaked at 2 weeks post-radiation.

In germline, CDR1 is SGHTA, CDR2 FQGNSA. V lost 5 bases, J lost 14 bases, and 11 bases stayed unmatched. The CDR3 length is 14 residues. Time point: blood 2 weeks post-SBRT. The treatment is: 15 Gy SBRT to primary tumor, nephrectomy 4 weeks later. The tumor was a clear cell renal cell carcinoma. Using immunoSEQ multiplex PCR, the repertoire was profiled, and TCRdb retains in-frame clones only, with some absent. The sample has tens of thousands of clones; roughly 72% are singletons. Of note for this clone: The antigen is undetermined.

The chain recombines TRBV7-2 with TRBJ2-3; 12 bases align to TRBD2. The sequencing used blood, collected from a patient whose treatment included radiotherapy and nephrectomy. This clonotype was sampled from a man in his fifties or sixties with renal cell carcinoma. DNA for the CDR3: TGTGCCAGCAGCGTCTACCAACTAGCGGGGGGTCGGTATTTT. This codes for CASSVYQLAGGRYF.